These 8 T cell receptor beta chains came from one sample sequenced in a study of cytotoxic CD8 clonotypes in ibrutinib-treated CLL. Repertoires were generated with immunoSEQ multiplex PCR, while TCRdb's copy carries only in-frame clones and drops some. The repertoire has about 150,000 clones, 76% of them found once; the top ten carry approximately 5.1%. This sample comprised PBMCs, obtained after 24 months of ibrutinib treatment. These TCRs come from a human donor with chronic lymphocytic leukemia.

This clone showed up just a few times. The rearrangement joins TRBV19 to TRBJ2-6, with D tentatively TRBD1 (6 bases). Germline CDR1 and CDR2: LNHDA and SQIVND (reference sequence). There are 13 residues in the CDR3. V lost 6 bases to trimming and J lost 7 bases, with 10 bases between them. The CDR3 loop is CASSNRVANVLTF. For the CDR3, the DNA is TGTGCCAGTAGCAACAGGGTTGCCAACGTCCTGACTTTC.

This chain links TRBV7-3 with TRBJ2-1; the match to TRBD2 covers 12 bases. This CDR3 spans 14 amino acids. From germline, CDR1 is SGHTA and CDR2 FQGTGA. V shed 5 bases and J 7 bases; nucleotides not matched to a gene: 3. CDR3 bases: TGTGCCAGCAGCCGGACTAGCGGGGCGAATGAGCAGTTCTTC. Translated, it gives CASSRTSGANEQFF.

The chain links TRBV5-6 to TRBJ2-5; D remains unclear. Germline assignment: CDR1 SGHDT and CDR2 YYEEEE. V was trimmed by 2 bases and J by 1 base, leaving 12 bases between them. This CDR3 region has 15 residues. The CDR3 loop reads CASSFWSASQETQYF. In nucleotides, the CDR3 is TGTGCCAGCAGCTTCTGGAGCGCCTCCCAAGAGACCCAGTACTTC. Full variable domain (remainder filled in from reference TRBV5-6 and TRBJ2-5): DAGVTQSPTHLIKTRGQQVTLRCSPKSGHDTVSWYQQALGQGPQFIFQYYEEEERQRGNFPDRFSGHQFPNYSSELNVNALLLGDSALYLCASSFWSASQETQYFGPGTRLLVL.

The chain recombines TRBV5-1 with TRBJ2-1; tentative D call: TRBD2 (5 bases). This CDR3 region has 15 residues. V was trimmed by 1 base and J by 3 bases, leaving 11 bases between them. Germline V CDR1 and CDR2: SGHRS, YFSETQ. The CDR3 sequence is CASSLTGSGYNEQFF. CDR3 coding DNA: TGCGCCAGCAGCTTGACGGGATCAGGCTACAATGAGCAGTTCTTC.

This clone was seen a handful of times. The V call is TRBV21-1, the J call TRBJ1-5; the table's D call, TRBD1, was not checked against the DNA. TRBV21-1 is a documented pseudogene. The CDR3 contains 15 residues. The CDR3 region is CASRATEAINQPQHF. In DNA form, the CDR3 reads TGTGCCAGCAGGGCGACAGAGGCAATCAATCAGCCCCAGCATTTT.

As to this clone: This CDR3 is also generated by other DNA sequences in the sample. CDR3: CASSQGTDTQYF. The CDR3 nucleotides are TGTGCCAGCTCACAGGGGACAGATACGCAGTATTTT. This chain links TRBV18 with TRBJ2-3; D possibly corresponds to TRBD1 (5 bases). Germline CDR1 KGHSH, CDR2 LQKENI. The CDR3 extends over 12 amino acids. The V end lost 4 bases, the J end lost 3 bases, and 5 bases lay between the germline ends.

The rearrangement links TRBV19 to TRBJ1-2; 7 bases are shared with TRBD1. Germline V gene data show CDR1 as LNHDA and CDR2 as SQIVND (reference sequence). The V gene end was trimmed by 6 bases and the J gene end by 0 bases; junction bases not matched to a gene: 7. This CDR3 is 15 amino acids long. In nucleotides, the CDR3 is TGTGCCAGTAGAAGCACAGGGGCTCCTAACTATGGCTACACCTTC. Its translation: CASRSTGAPNYGYTF. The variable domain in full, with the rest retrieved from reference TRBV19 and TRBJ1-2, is DGGITQSPKYLFRKEGQNVTLSCEQNLNHDAMYWYRQDPGQGLRLIYYSQIVNDFQKGDIAEGYSVSREKKESFPLTVTSAQKNPTAFYLCASRSTGAPNYGYTFGSGTRLTVV.

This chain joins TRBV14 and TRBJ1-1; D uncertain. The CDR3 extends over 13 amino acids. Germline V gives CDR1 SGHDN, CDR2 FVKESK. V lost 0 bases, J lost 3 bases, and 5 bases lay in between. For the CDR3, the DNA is TGTGCCAGCAGCCAAGATGCGTACACTGAAGCTTTCTTT. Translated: CASSQDAYTEAFF.